This T cell receptor beta chain was sequenced during a study of OX40 agonist ivuxolimab in advanced cancers. About the study: Given to patients was ivuxolimab, an agonistic anti-OX40 (CD134) antibody. At doses from 0.01 to 10 mg/kg, patients were given intravenous ivuxolimab every 2 weeks. The study's findings and limits: The study did not work out the antigen specificity of the expanded peripheral T cells.

Clones were read by immunoSEQ multiplex PCR, and TCRdb kept only the in-frame ones, dropping some. This table has tens of thousands of clones, around 80% appearing once. With regard to this clone: Its antigen is unidentified.

Trimming took off 2 bases at V and 5 bases at J, with 18 bases between the two ends. The CDR3 sequence is 16 residues long. CDR1 and CDR2 from the germline V gene are SGHRS and YFSETQ. The receptor comes from an adult with an advanced solid tumor such as melanoma, head and neck, liver or kidney cancer. The source was CD4+ or CD8+ T cells sorted from blood, collected in a trial of the OX40 agonist ivuxolimab. This chain links TRBV5-1 with TRBJ2-3; D is unresolved. In nucleotides, the CDR3 is TGCGCCAGCAGCTTACAAGGGAACGCCATCGGAGATACGCAGTATTTT. It encodes CASSLQGNAIGDTQYF.